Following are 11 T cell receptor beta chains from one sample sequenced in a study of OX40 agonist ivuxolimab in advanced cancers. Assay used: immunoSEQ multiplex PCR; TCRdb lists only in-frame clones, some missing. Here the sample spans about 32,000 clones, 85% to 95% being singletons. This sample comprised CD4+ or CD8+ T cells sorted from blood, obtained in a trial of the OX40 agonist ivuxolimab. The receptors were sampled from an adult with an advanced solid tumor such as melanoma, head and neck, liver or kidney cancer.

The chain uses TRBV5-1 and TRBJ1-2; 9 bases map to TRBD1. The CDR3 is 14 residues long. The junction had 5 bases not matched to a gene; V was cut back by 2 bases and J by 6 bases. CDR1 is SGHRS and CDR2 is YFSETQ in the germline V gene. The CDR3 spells CASSLSGTGHGYTF. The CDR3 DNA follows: TGCGCCAGCAGCTTATCCGGGACAGGGCATGGCTACACCTTC.

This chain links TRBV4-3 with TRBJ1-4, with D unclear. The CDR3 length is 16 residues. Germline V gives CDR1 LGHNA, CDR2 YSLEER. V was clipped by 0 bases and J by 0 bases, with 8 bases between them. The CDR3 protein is CASSQDEDATNEKLFF. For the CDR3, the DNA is TGCGCCAGCAGCCAAGACGAGGATGCAACTAATGAAAAACTGTTTTTT.

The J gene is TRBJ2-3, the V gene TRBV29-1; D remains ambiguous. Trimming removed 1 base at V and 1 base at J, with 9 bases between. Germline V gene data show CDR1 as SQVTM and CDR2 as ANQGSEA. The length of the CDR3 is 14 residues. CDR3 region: CSVEGGFGTDTQYF. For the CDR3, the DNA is TGCAGCGTTGAAGGAGGCTTCGGCACAGATACGCAGTATTTT.

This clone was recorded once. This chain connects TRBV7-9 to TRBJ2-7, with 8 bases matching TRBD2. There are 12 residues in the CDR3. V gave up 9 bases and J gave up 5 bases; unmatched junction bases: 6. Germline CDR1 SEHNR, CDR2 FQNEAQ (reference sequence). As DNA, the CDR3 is TGTGCCAGTACGCTAGCGGGTGACGAGCAGTACTTC. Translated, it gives CASTLAGDEQYF.

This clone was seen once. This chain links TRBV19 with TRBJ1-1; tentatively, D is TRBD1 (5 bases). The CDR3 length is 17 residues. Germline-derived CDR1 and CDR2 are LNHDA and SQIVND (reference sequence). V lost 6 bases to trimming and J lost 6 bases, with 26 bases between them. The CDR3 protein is CASSPGRVAYLGAEAFF. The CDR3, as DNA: TGTGCCAGTAGCCCAGGAAGGGTGGCCTATCTAGGGGCTGAAGCTTTCTTT.

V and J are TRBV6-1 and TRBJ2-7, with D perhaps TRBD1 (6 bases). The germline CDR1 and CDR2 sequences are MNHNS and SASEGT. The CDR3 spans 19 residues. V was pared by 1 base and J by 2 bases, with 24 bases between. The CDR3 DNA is TGTGCCAGCAGTGAAGTACAGGGAATCTTACATCTTAGCCCCTACGAGCAGTACGTC. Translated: CASSEVQGILHLSPYEQYV.

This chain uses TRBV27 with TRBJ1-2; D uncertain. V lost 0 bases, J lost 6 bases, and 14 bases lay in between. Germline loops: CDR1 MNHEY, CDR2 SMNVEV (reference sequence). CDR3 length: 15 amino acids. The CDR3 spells CASSLSGILEHGYTF. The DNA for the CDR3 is TGTGCCAGCAGTTTATCAGGGATACTGGAGCATGGCTACACCTTC.

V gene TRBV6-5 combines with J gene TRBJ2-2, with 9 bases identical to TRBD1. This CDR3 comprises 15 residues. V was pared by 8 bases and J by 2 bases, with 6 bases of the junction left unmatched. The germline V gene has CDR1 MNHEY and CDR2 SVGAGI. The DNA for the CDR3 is TGTGCCAGCGGACCGGGACAGGGAAACACCGGGGAGCTGTTTTTT. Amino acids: CASGPGQGNTGELFF.

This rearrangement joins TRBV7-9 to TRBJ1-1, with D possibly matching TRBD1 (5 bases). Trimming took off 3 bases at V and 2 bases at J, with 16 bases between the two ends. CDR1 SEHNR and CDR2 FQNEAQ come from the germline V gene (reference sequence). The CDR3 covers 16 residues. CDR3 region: CASSLMGRGDNTEAFF. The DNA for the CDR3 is TGTGCCAGCAGCTTGATGGGGCGAGGAGACAACACTGAAGCTTTCTTT.

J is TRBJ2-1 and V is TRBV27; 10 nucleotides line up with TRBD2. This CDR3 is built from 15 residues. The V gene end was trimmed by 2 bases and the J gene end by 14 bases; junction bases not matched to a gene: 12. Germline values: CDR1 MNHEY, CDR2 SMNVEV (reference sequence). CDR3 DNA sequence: TGTGCCAGCAGTTTAAACCTTGGTAGCGGGGGGTCGGAGTTCTTC. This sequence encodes CASSLNLGSGGSEFF.

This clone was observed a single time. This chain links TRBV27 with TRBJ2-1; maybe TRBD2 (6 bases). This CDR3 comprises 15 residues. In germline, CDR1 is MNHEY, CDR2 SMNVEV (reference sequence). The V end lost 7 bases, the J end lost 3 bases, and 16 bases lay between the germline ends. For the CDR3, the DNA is TGTGCCAGCACTCCCCGGGGGAACTTCTACAATGAGCAGTTCTTC. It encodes CASTPRGNFYNEQFF.